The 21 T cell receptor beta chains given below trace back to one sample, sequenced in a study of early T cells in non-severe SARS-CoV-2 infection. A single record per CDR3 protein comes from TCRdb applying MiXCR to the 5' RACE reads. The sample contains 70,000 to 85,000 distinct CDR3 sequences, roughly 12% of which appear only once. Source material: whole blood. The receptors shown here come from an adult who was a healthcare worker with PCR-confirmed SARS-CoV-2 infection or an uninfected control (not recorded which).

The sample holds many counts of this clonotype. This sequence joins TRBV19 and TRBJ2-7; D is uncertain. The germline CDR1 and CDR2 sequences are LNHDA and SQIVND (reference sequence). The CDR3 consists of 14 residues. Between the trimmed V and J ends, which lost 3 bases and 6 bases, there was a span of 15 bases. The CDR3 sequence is CASSIKKETAEQYF. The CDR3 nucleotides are TGTGCCAGTAGTATTAAAAAAGAAACCGCCGAGCAGTACTTC.

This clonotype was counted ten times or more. Written as DNA, the CDR3 is TGTGCCAGTAGTATAGCCGACAGGGAATCCCAGCATTTT. Its protein product is CASSIADRESQHF. The V and J genes are TRBV19 and TRBJ1-5, with 7 bases aligning to TRBD1. Trimming took 1 base from V and 11 from J; bases not matched to a gene: 5. The CDR3 covers 13 residues. Looked up from germline, CDR1 is LNHDA and CDR2 is SQIVND (reference sequence).

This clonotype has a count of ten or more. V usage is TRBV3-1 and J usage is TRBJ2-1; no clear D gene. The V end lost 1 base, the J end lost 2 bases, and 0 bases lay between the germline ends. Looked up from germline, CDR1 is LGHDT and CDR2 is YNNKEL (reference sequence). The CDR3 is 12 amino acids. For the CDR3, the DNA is TGTGCCAGCAGCCAAGCCTACAATGAGCAGTTCTTC. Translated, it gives CASSQAYNEQFF.

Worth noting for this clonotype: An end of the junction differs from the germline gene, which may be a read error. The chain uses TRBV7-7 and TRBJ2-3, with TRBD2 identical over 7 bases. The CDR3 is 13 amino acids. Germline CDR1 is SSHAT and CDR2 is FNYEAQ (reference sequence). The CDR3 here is CASSRLATDTQYF. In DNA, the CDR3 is TGTGCTAGCAGCCGACTAGCCACAGATACGCAGTATTTT. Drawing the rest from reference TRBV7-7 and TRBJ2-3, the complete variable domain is GAGVSQSPRYKVTKRGQDVTLRCDPISSHATLYWYQQALGQGPEFLTYFNYEAQPDKSGLPSDRFSAERPEGSISTLTIQRTEQRDSAMYRCASSRLATDTQYFGPGTRLTVL.

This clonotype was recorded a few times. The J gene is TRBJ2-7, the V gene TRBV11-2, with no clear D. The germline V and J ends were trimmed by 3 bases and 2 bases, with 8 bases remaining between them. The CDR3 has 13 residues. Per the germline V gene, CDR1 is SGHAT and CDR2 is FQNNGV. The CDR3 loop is CASSFASTYEQYF. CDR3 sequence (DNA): TGTGCCAGCAGCTTCGCTTCTACCTACGAGCAGTACTTC.

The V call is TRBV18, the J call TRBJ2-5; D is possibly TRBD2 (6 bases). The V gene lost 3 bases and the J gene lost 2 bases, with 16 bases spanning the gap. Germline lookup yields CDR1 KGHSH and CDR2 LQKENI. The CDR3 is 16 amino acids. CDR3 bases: TGTGCCAGCTCACCCTCTCGCGGAGGGGCGCAAGAGACCCAGTACTTC. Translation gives CASSPSRGGAQETQYF.

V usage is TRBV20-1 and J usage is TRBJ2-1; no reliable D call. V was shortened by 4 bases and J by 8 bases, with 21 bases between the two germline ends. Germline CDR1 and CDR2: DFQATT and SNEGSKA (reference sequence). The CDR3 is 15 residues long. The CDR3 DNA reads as TGCAGTGCTAATGAGATTCTACGGATTTTGGATGAGCAGTTCTTC. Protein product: CSANEILRILDEQFF.

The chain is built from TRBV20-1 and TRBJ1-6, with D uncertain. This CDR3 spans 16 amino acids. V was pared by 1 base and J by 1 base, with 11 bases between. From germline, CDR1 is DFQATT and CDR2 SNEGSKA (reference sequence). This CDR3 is CSARVVGISYNSPLHF. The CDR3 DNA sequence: TGCAGTGCTAGAGTGGTGGGAATATCCTATAATTCACCCCTCCACTTT.

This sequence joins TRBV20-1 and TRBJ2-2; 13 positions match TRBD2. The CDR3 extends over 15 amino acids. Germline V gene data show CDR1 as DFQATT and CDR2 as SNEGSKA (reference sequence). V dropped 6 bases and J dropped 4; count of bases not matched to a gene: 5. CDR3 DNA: TGCAGTGCCCAGACTAGCGGGGGGTTCACCGGGGAGCTGTTTTTT. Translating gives CSAQTSGGFTGELFF.

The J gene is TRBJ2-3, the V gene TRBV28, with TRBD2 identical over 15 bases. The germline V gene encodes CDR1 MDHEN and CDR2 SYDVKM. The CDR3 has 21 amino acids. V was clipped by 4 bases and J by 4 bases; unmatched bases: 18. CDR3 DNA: TGTGCCAGCAGTTCCTACCCGGGACTAGCGGGGGGACCAATTAAGGCAGATACGCAGTATTTT. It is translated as CASSSYPGLAGGPIKADTQYF. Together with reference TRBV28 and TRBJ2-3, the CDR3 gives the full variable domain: DVKVTQSSRYLVKRTGEKVFLECVQDMDHENMFWYRQDPGLGLRLIYFSYDVKMKEKGDIPEGYSVSREKKERFSLILESASTNQTSMYLCASSSYPGLAGGPIKADTQYFGPGTRLTVL.

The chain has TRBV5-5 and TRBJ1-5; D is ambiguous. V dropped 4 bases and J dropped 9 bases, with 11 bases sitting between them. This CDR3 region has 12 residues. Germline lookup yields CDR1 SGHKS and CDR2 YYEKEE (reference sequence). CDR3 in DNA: TGTGCCAGCAGCAAGGAGAACGCGCCCCAGCATTTT. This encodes CASSKENAPQHF.

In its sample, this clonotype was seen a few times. The CDR3 is CASSSLLEQYF. The CDR3 DNA follows: TGTGCCAGCAGTTCCCTGCTGGAGCAGTACTTC. The chain has TRBV28 and TRBJ2-7, with D unclear. CDR1 MDHEN and CDR2 SYDVKM come from the germline V gene. The CDR3 totals 11 residues. Trimming removed 4 bases at V and 7 bases at J, with 8 bases between.

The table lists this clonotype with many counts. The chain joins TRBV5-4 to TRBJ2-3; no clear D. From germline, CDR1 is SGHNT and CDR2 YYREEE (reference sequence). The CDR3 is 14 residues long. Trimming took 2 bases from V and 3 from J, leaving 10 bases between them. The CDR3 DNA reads TGTGCCAGCAGCTTTGGGCGGAAAACAGATACGCAGTATTTT. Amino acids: CASSFGRKTDTQYF.

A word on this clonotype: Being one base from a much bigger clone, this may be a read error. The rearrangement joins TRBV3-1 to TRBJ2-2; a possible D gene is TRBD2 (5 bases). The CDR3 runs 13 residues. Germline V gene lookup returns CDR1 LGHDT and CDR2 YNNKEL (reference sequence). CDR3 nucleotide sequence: TGTGCCACTTCGACAAGGAACACCGGGGAGCCGTTTTTT. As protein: CATSTRNTGEPFF.

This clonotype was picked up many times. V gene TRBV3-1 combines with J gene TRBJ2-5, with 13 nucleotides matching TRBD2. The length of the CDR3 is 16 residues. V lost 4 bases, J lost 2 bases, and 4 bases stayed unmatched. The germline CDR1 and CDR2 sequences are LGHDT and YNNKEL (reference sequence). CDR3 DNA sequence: TGTGCCAGCAGCCTTGGGGGACTAGCGGGGCAAGAGACCCAGTACTTC. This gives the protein CASSLGGLAGQETQYF.

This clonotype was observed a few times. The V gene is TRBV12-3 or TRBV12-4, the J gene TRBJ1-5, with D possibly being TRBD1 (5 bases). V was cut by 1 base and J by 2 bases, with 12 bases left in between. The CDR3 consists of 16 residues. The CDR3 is CASSLGGVNGNQPQHF. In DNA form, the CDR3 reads TGTGCCAGCAGTTTAGGAGGGGTTAACGGCAATCAGCCCCAGCATTTT.

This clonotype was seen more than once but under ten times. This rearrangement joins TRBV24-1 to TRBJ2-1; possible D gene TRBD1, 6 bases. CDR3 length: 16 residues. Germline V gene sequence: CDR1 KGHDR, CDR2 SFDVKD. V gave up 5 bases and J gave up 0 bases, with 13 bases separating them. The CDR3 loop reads CATSAPTGSSYNEQFF. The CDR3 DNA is TGTGCCACCAGTGCCCCGACAGGCAGCTCCTACAATGAGCAGTTCTTC.

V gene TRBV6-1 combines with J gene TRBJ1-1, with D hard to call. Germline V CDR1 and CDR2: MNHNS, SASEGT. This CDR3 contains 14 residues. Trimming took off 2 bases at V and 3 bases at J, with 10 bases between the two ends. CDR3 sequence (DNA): TGTGCCAGCAGTGAAAGGTCGGTCGACACTGAAGCTTTCTTT. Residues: CASSERSVDTEAFF.

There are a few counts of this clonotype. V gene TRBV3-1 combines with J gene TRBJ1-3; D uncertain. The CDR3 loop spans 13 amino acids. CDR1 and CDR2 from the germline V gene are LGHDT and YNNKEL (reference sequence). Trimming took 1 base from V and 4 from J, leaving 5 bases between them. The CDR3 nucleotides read TGTGCCAGCAGCCAAGGATACGGAAACACCATATATTTT. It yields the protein CASSQGYGNTIYF. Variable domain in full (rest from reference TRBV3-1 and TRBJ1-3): DTAVSQTPKYLVTQMGNDKSIKCEQNLGHDTMYWYKQDSKKFLKIMFSYNNKELIINETVPNRFSPKSPDKAHLNLHINSLELGDSAVYFCASSQGYGNTIYFGEGSWLTVV.

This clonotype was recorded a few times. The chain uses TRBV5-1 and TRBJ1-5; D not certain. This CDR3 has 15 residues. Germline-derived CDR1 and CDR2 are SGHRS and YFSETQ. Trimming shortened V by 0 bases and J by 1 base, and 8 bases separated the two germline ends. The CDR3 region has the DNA TGCGCCAGCAGCTTGGCCGGGATGAGCAATCAGCCCCAGCATTTT. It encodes CASSLAGMSNQPQHF.

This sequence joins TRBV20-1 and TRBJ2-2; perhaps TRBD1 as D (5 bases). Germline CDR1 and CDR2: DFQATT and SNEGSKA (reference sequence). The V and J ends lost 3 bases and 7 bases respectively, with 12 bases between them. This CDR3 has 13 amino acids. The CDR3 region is CSASQGAGGELFF. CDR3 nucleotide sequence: TGCAGTGCTAGTCAAGGGGCCGGCGGGGAGCTGTTTTTT.